This TCR beta chain derives from a study of cytomegalovirus exposure and HLA in healthy donors. Background on the study: Assignment to the Caucasian-associated ancestry cluster applied to over 70% of the approximately 400 genotyped donors. Study results and caveats: As a later analysis revealed, the rate of TCR association differed by HLA locus, with DRB1 most and HLA-C fewest.

PCR was performed using 60 Vbeta and 13 Jbeta primers. The assay was immunoSEQ multiplex PCR, and TCRdb's table has in-frame clones only and misses some. The sample lists 250,000 or so clones; around 90% were seen once. Germline V gene lookup returns CDR1 SEHNR and CDR2 FQNEAQ (reference sequence). The CDR3 runs to 15 residues. With 5 bases clipped from V and 4 bases from J, the junction kept 5 bases outside the gene matches. Points on this clone: Its antigen is currently unknown.

Sequenced: PBMCs. The source of this sequence is a girl aged 2 to 9 in good health and CMV-seronegative. The J gene is TRBJ2-3, the V gene TRBV7-9; TRBD2 matches at 11 bases. The CDR3 sequence is CASSPVAGGADTQYF. CDR3 coding DNA: TGTGCCAGCAGCCCTGTAGCGGGGGGGGCAGATACGCAGTATTTT. The complete variable domain, with remaining parts taken from reference TRBV7-9 and TRBJ2-3, reads DTGVSQNPRHKITKRGQNVTFRCDPISEHNRLYWYRQTLGQGPEFLTYFQNEAQLEKSRLLSDRFSAERPKGSFSTLEIQRTEQGDSAMYLCASSPVAGGADTQYFGPGTRLTVL.